What follows are 17 T cell receptor beta chains derived from one specimen sequenced in a study of tissue T cells after allogeneic stem cell transplantation (dated by TCRdb to 2021 to 2024). This specimen's time point label, interpreted: mouse harvest day 14 after allogeneic transplant. Each mouse graft, delivered by tail vein injection, combined 10^6 splenic CD5+ T cells with 10^7 T-cell-depleted bone marrow cells. The library was generated by the immunoSEQ multiplex PCR assay. TCRdb carries this immuneACCESS record with in-frame sequences only. Its versions omit some clonotypes, under half of them owing to an unresolved V gene in the studies checked, with the rest unexplained. The sample table records some 7,000 clones; approximately 34% of these occur just once. The top ten clones comprise about 6.4% of the sample. The sequencing input was skin. The receptor set was obtained from a female BALB/c mouse given C57BL/6 T cells with graft-versus-host disease after an allogeneic hematopoietic cell transplant.

Turning to this clone: Gene labels here are mouse ones. The CDR3 end is not reached by the read, which stops 1 residue before it; the germline J gene fills it in. V usage is TRBV26 and J usage is TRBJ2-7; the D gene is possibly TRBD2 (6 bases). CDR3 size: 14 residues. Germline V lookup: CDR1 KGHPV, CDR2 FQNQEV (reference sequence). Trimming took 4 bases from V and 2 from J, leaving 12 bases between them. CDR3 protein: CASSPRWGTYEQYF. The sequenced CDR3 bases are TGTGCCAGCAGTCCCCGCTGGGGCACCTATGAACAGTAC. The complete variable domain, with remaining parts taken from reference TRBV26 and TRBJ2-7, reads NSKVIQTPRYLVKGQGQKAKMRCIPEKGHPVVFWYQQNKNNEFKFLINFQNQEVLQQIDMTEKRFSAECPSNSPCSLEIQSSEAGDSALYLCASSPRWGTYEQYFGPGTRLTVL.

Of note for this clone: Gene and germline names: mouse. The read comes to an end 1 residue before the CDR3 does, leaving the germline J gene to fill in the end. The chain links TRBV23 to TRBJ2-2; the D segment call TRBD2 is taken from the table without a DNA check. Looked up from germline, CDR1 is KGHTA and CDR2 is FQNQQP. This CDR3 has 14 amino acids. CDR3 region: CSSSQDWGTGQLYF. The CDR3 bases that were read are TGCTCCAGCAGTCAAGACTGGGGGACCGGGCAGCTCTAC.

Of note for this clone: Gene names are the mouse ones. The read finishes 1 residue shy of the CDR3 end, and the germline J gene is used to complete it. The chain combines TRBV26 with TRBJ1-1; maybe TRBD1 (5 bases). Germline V gene data show CDR1 as KGHPV and CDR2 as FQNQEV (reference sequence). The CDR3 extends over 15 amino acids. Trimming took off 0 bases at V and 0 bases at J, with 8 bases between the two ends. Partial CDR3 DNA: TGTGCCAGCAGTCTGTCCAGGGATGCAAACACAGAAGTCTTC. Protein: CASSLSRDANTEVF. The complete CDR3 reads CASSLSRDANTEVFF.

In the case of this clone: Mouse gene names apply. The CDR3 loop reads CASSQVGESAETLYF. The CDR3 DNA, read in part, is TGTGCCAGCAGCCAAGTGGGGGAAAGTGCAGAAACGCTGTAT. The V call is TRBV5, the J call TRBJ2-3, with a tentative D call TRBD2 (6 bases). Coverage ceases 1 residue before the CDR3 finishes, and the germline J gene fills in the end. V lost 1 base and J 0 bases, leaving 8 bases between the germline ends. The CDR3 spans 15 residues. Germline V gene sequence: CDR1 LGHNA, CDR2 YNLKQL (reference sequence).

This clone was seen a handful of times. Gene and germline names: mouse. The CDR3 protein is CASSLPGIEQYF. The CDR3 bases that were read are TGTGCAAGCAGCTTACCCGGTATTGAACAGTAC. The chain joins TRBV16 to TRBJ2-7; D not certain. The missing CDR3 end, 1 residue past where the read stops, is filled in from the germline J gene. The germline V gene has CDR1 SGHSA and CDR2 FRNQAP. This CDR3 has 12 residues. V was shortened by 2 bases and J by 6 bases, with 8 bases between the two germline ends.

Of note for this clone: The gene symbols are mouse symbols. The CDR3 extends 1 residue past the end of the read, so its final part is completed from the germline J gene. This same CDR3 is encoded by further DNA sequences in the sample. The J gene is TRBJ2-5, the V gene TRBV13-2; maybe TRBD1 (6 bases). There are 14 residues in the CDR3. The V end was cut by 2 bases, the J end by 0 bases, with 7 bases between. In germline, CDR1 is NNHNN, CDR2 SYGAGS (reference sequence). Partial CDR3 DNA: TGTGCCAGCGGTGAGAGGGGGAACCAAGACACCCAGTAC. It codes for CASGERGNQDTQY. The CDR3, in full, reads CASGERGNQDTQYF.

About this clone: The genes are named according to mouse. The CDR3 goes on 1 residue after the read ends, and that part is filled in from the germline J gene. J is TRBJ2-1 and V is TRBV12-1; the match to TRBD2 covers 7 bases. Germline V gives CDR1 SGHSN, CDR2 HYEKVE. This CDR3 comprises 15 residues. The V segment lost 2 bases and the J segment 5 bases; nucleotides outside the gene matches: 8. The sequenced CDR3 bases are TGTGCCAGCTCTCCCCCGGGGGGGAGGGATGCTGAGCAGTTC. Translated, it gives CASSPPGGRDAEQF. The full CDR3 reads CASSPPGGRDAEQFF.

In this sample, this clone is medium-sized. The genes are named according to mouse. From the germline J gene comes the end of the CDR3, since the read stops 1 residue before it. The chain couples TRBV3 to TRBJ2-1, with TRBD2 matching over 11 bases. Looked up from germline, CDR1 is SNHLY and CDR2 is FYNGKV (reference sequence). CDR3 length: 16 amino acids. With 1 base clipped from V and 1 base from J, the junction kept 0 bases outside the gene matches. The CDR3 region is CASSLGLGGNYAEQFF. CDR3 DNA, as far as it was read: TGTGCCAGCAGCTTAGGACTGGGGGGGAACTATGCTGAGCAGTTC.

This clone has a handful of counts. Gene names and germline refer to mouse. Coverage ceases 1 residue before the CDR3 finishes, and the germline J gene fills in the end. This chain connects TRBV26 to TRBJ2-3; tentatively, D is TRBD1 (6 bases). Germline CDR1 reads KGHPV; CDR2 reads FQNQEV (reference sequence). The V gene lost 4 bases and the J gene lost 2 bases, with 10 bases spanning the gap. This CDR3 is built from 14 residues. The CDR3 loop reads CASSPRGVAETLYF. CDR3 DNA (partial): TGTGCCAGCAGTCCCAGGGGAGTTGCAGAAACGCTGTAT.

By proportion, this clone is medium-sized (0.01 to 0.1%). Gene names and germline refer to mouse. The CDR3 end lies 1 residue beyond the end of the read and is filled in from the germline J gene. This chain joins TRBV26 and TRBJ2-5, with D perhaps matching TRBD1 or TRBD2 (5 bases each). In germline, CDR1 is KGHPV, CDR2 FQNQEV (reference sequence). The CDR3 runs 14 residues. Trimming took off 2 bases at V and 4 bases at J, with 10 bases between the two ends. CDR3 DNA, as far as it was read: TGTGCCAGCAGTCTGAGGTGGGGCAAAGACACCCAGTAC. The encoded protein is CASSLRWGKDTQY. From start to end, the CDR3 is CASSLRWGKDTQYF.

The sample holds a few counts of this clone. Mouse gene names and germline throughout. The CDR3 end lies 1 residue beyond the end of the read and is filled in from the germline J gene. The rearrangement uses TRBV20 and TRBJ2-7; 13 bases match TRBD2. CDR3 length: 17 amino acids. J lost 0 bases, V lost 2 bases, and 7 bases had no gene match. CDR1 and CDR2 from the germline V gene are GFQATS and STVNSAI. Partial CDR3 DNA: TGTGGTGCTAGGCTCCCGGGACTGGGGGGGAGCTCCTATGAACAGTAC. Translated, it gives CGARLPGLGGSSYEQY. The whole CDR3 is CGARLPGLGGSSYEQYF.

About this clone itself: The listed genes are named as in mouse. The read ends 1 residue early relative to the CDR3; the germline J gene fills the gap. V gene TRBV26 combines with J gene TRBJ1-3; D gene uncertain. CDR3 length equals 15 residues. Germline values: CDR1 KGHPV, CDR2 FQNQEV (reference sequence). V gave up 0 bases and J gave up 0 bases, with 6 bases separating them. The chain's CDR3 is CASSLSPNSGNTLYF. CDR3 bases read: TGTGCCAGCAGTCTGTCACCAAATTCTGGAAATACGCTCTAT.

For this clone: Gene names denote mouse genes. Here the CDR3 reads CASSRDIQNTLYF. The sequenced CDR3 bases are TGTGCCAGCAGCCGGGACATTCAAAACACCTTGTAC. The rearrangement uses TRBV26 and TRBJ2-4; possibly TRBD1 for D (6 bases). The read falls 1 residue short of the CDR3 end, and the missing part is taken from the germline J gene. Germline loops: CDR1 KGHPV, CDR2 FQNQEV (reference sequence). Between the trimmed V and J ends, which lost 6 bases and 2 bases, there was a span of 9 bases. CDR3 size: 13 residues.

This clone counts as medium-sized. Mouse germline and gene names are used. The covered CDR3 bases are TGCACCTGCAGTGGGGACTGGGGGGGCGCGGACACCCAGTAC. As protein: CTCSGDWGGADTQY. The full CDR3 protein is CTCSGDWGGADTQYF. The gene calls are TRBV1 and TRBJ2-5; 14 bases line up with TRBD2. Read data end 1 residue before the CDR3 end; the end is taken from the germline J gene. There are 15 residues in the CDR3. CDR1 is NSQYPW, CDR2 LRSPGD, per germline (reference sequence). V lost 4 bases to trimming and J lost 6 bases; unmatched junction nucleotides: 3.

This clone is a singleton in its sample. Germline and genes: mouse. The observed sequence ends 1 residue before the CDR3 terminus, with the missing tail filled in from the germline J gene. The V call is TRBV26, the J call TRBJ2-7, with 9 bases lining up with TRBD1. Germline CDR1 is KGHPV and CDR2 is FQNQEV (reference sequence). Trimming removed 4 bases from V and 0 bases from J; junction bases left unmatched: 4. The CDR3 spans 15 residues. The CDR3 DNA, read in part, is TGTGCCAGCAGTCCATCGACAGGGGGCTCCTATGAACAGTAC. Amino acid sequence: CASSPSTGGSYEQY. The whole CDR3 region reads CASSPSTGGSYEQYF.

Concerning this clone itself: The gene symbols are mouse symbols. The read ends 1 residue before the CDR3 terminus; that terminus is restored from the germline J gene. The rearrangement uses TRBV4 and TRBJ2-5; 10 nucleotides align to TRBD2. CDR1 LGHDT and CDR2 YNNKQL come from the germline V gene (reference sequence). This CDR3 is 14 amino acids long. V gave up 3 bases and J gave up 7 bases; unmatched junction bases: 4. This CDR3 reads CASSYTGGVNTQYF. CDR3 bases read: TGTGCCAGCAGCTACACTGGGGGGGTAAACACCCAGTAC.

Points on this clone: Each gene name is a mouse one. Read coverage stops 1 residue before the CDR3 terminus; the germline J gene supplies the remainder. This rearrangement joins TRBV16 to TRBJ2-2; D may match TRBD1 or TRBD2 (6 bases each). V was shortened by 3 bases and J by 4 bases, with 9 bases between the two germline ends. Per germline, CDR1 SGHSA and CDR2 FRNQAP. The CDR3 runs 14 residues. The sequenced CDR3 bases are TGTGCAAGCAGCTTTGGGGGCTCCACCGGGCAGCTCTAC. Encoded protein: CASSFGGSTGQLY. The whole CDR3 region reads CASSFGGSTGQLYF.